This T cell receptor (beta chain) was observed in a study of cytomegalovirus exposure and HLA in healthy donors. Findings and caveats of the study: TCR beta V segments were, for the most part, productive about 87% or about 30% of the time in an earlier analysis. In a later analysis, an Asian-associated ancestry cluster reportedly showed fewer N-insertions than the approximately 700-donor mean. There were three CMV-associated chains whose specificity for CMV antigens was confirmed in vitro.

With regard to this clone: Its antigen remains unknown.

In germline, CDR1 is PRHDT, CDR2 FYEKMQ (reference sequence). V dropped 4 bases and J dropped 4; count of bases not matched to a gene: 6. The CDR3 has 15 amino acids. Use of 60 Vbeta and 13 Jbeta primers characterized the PCR. Repertoires were generated with immunoSEQ multiplex PCR, while TCRdb's copy carries only in-frame clones and drops some. The sample contains over 100,000 clones, about 87% of which appear only once. This sequence was found in a woman aged 30 to 39 in good health and CMV-seronegative. The chain has TRBV13 and TRBJ2-3; 9 nucleotides match TRBD2. The sample was PBMCs. The CDR3 here is CASSSGTSSSDTQYF. CDR3 sequence (DNA): TGTGCCAGCAGCTCGGGGACTAGCTCATCAGATACGCAGTATTTT.